One and the same sample provided the 6 T cell receptor beta chains below, sequenced in a study of cytomegalovirus exposure and HLA in healthy donors. Some clones are missing from TCRdb's copy, which holds only in-frame ones; the method was immunoSEQ multiplex PCR. The sample shows some 170,000 clones, 87% of them seen only once. The sample comprised PBMCs. The receptors originated from a woman in her 30s in good health and CMV-seronegative.

The chain carries TRBV23-1 and TRBJ1-2; tentative D call: TRBD1 (5 bases). TRBV23-1 is labeled an ORF, and its function is uncertain. The CDR3 runs to 17 residues. V was shortened by 4 bases and J by 8 bases, with 26 bases between the two germline ends. The CDR3 is CASSPARRGREFVGYTF. As DNA, the CDR3 is TGCGCCAGCAGTCCCGCACGTAGGGGTCGAGAGTTTGTAGGCTACACCTTC.

In this sample, this clone turned up once. The V call is TRBV18, the J call TRBJ2-7; D perhaps matches TRBD1 (5 bases). Germline V gene sequence: CDR1 KGHSH, CDR2 LQKENI. V lost 4 bases and J lost 0, with 10 bases in between. The CDR3 runs 14 residues. CDR3 amino acids: CASSLLDTSYEQYF. The CDR3 DNA is TGTGCCAGCTCACTCTTGGACACCTCCTACGAGCAGTACTTC.

This rearrangement joins TRBV23-1 to TRBJ1-2; 8 nucleotides agree with TRBD1. TRBV23-1 is an ORF, and what it does is uncertain. V trimming: 0 bases; J trimming: 7 bases; junction bases outside the gene matches: 13. CDR3 size: 17 residues. The CDR3 DNA reads as TGCGCCAGCAGTCAATCGAAGCAAGGACAGGGACCTTCTGGCTACACCTTC. Protein product: CASSQSKQGQGPSGYTF.

This sequence joins TRBV5-4 and TRBJ1-4, with 9 bases identical to TRBD1. Germline V gives CDR1 SGHNT, CDR2 YYREEE (reference sequence). Trimming removed 4 bases from V and 6 bases from J; junction bases left unmatched: 4. The CDR3 extends over 14 amino acids. The CDR3 sequence: CASSKDRGDEKLFF. In DNA form, the CDR3 reads TGTGCCAGCAGCAAAGACAGGGGGGATGAAAAACTGTTTTTT.

This clone was recorded a few times. The chain has TRBV4-3 and TRBJ1-3, with 7 bases matching TRBD1. The V segment lost 0 bases and the J segment 0 bases; nucleotides outside the gene matches: 14. CDR3 length equals 20 residues. Germline assignment: CDR1 LGHNA and CDR2 YSLEER. The DNA for the CDR3 is TGCGCCAGCAGCCAAGATCTCGCCGAGGGACAGTTAAGCTCTGGAAACACCATATATTTT. Translation gives CASSQDLAEGQLSSGNTIYF.

This chain uses TRBV5-4 with TRBJ1-1, with unresolved D. This CDR3 spans 14 amino acids. Germline-derived CDR1 and CDR2 are SGHNT and YYREEE (reference sequence). Trimming took off 0 bases at V and 11 bases at J, with 17 bases between the two ends. The CDR3 coding sequence is TGTGCCAGCAGCTTGGGGATGGGCATGGTGAAGGCTTTCTTT. Translated: CASSLGMGMVKAFF.